Each of the 21 T cell receptor beta chains below was sequenced from the same sample in a study of T cell responses to AZD1222 COVID-19 vaccine. Profiling relied on immunoSEQ multiplex PCR, and the TCRdb table lists in-frame clones only, not all of them. The data show over 130,000 clones, roughly 94% seen once. The sequencing used peripheral blood, collected on day 0 of AZD1222 vaccination. These receptors were taken from an adult in good health.

V usage is TRBV28 and J usage is TRBJ1-2, with no clear D. The V and J ends lost 9 bases and 4 bases respectively, with 3 bases between them. The CDR3 runs to 9 residues. Germline V gene data show CDR1 as MDHEN and CDR2 as SYDVKM. The CDR3 is CARSYGYTF. The CDR3 bases are TGTGCCAGGAGCTATGGCTACACCTTC.

The chain has TRBV3-1 (or the pseudogene TRBV3-2) and TRBJ2-2, with 12 bases lining up with TRBD2. J was trimmed by 7 bases and V by 8 bases; bases with no gene match: 5. The CDR3 runs 14 residues. CDR1 and CDR2 from the germline V gene are LGHDT and YNNKEL (reference sequence). CDR3 in amino acids: CASSTSGSDGELFF. DNA of the CDR3: TGTGCCAGCTCGACTAGCGGGAGTGACGGGGAGCTGTTTTTT.

Note on this clone: Germline and junction disagree at one end, which may indicate a read error. The chain is built from TRBV15 and TRBJ1-5; 10 bases match TRBD1. CDR1 and CDR2 from the germline V gene are LNHNV and YYDKDF (reference sequence). The CDR3 has 15 amino acids. CDR3 loop: CAASTGQGSNQPQHF. In DNA, the CDR3 is TGTGCCGCCAGCACGGGACAGGGGAGCAATCAGCCCCAGCATTTT.

V gene TRBV5-4 combines with J gene TRBJ2-3; the D is unclear. The CDR3 extends over 12 amino acids. Trimming pared 0 bases from V and 4 bases from J, leaving 3 bases between. CDR1 and CDR2 (germline): SGHNT, YYREEE (reference sequence). In DNA, the CDR3 is TGTGCCAGCAGCTTGGCATCAGATACGCAGTATTTT. As protein: CASSLASDTQYF.

This chain connects TRBV3-1 (or the pseudogene TRBV3-2) to TRBJ2-3; TRBD2 matches at 13 bases. V lost 4 bases, J lost 2 bases, and 9 bases stayed unmatched. The CDR3 loop spans 18 amino acids. The germline V gene encodes CDR1 LGHDT and CDR2 YNNKEL (reference sequence). The CDR3: CASSPRRGLAGATDTQYF. The CDR3 nucleotides read TGTGCCAGCAGCCCGAGACGCGGACTAGCGGGAGCCACAGATACGCAGTATTTT.

The rearrangement uses TRBV4-2 and TRBJ1-5, with D hard to call. The CDR3 is made up of 16 amino acids. V lost 4 bases and J lost 4, with 17 bases in between. The V gene's germline CDR1 is LGHNA and CDR2 YNFKEQ. The CDR3 nucleotides are TGTGCCAGCAGCCGGGTCGGGCGGACTGAGAATCAGCCCCAGCATTTT. This gives the protein CASSRVGRTENQPQHF.

This sequence joins TRBV7-8 and TRBJ1-4; D gene uncertain. The CDR3 has 16 residues. The V end was cut by 1 base, the J end by 8 bases, with 17 bases between. Germline loops: CDR1 SGHVS, CDR2 FQNEAQ. DNA for the CDR3: TGTGCCAGCAGCTTAGAGCGAGGGCCCCAAAGGGAAAAACTGTTTTTT. It specifies CASSLERGPQREKLFF.

The genes are TRBV19 and TRBJ1-1; no definite D call. The CDR3 is 15 residues long. CDR1 and CDR2 from the germline V gene are LNHDA and SQIVND (reference sequence). V was shortened by 2 bases and J by 3 bases, with 13 bases between the two germline ends. The CDR3 is CASSIMLSEHTEAFF. The CDR3 DNA follows: TGTGCCAGTAGTATAATGTTGAGCGAACACACTGAAGCTTTCTTT.

The DNA of the CDR3 is TGTGCCAGCAGTTACTCCAGGGGAGGCTATGGCTACACCTTC. It codes for CASSYSRGGYGYTF. The rearrangement uses TRBV6-5 and TRBJ1-2; weak D call: TRBD1 (6 bases). The CDR3 is 14 amino acids. Germline CDR1 reads MNHEY; CDR2 reads SVGAGI. V lost 0 bases and J lost 4, with 9 bases in between.

This clone qualifies as medium-sized. The chain recombines TRBV6-4 with TRBJ2-2; TRBD2 is a possible D gene (6 bases). The ends were cut back, 3 bases at V and 5 bases at J, with 13 bases in the middle. The CDR3 is made up of 15 amino acids. Germline loops: CDR1 MRHNA, CDR2 SNTAGT. The CDR3 is CASSEGEDGTGELFF. The CDR3 nucleotides read TGTGCCAGCAGTGAAGGGGAGGACGGTACCGGGGAGCTGTTTTTT.

This clone was observed a single time. The chain has TRBV4-2 and TRBJ1-5; D unclear. V was clipped by 1 base and J by 4 bases, with 20 bases between them. The germline V gene has CDR1 LGHNA and CDR2 YNFKEQ. The CDR3 spans 18 residues. The CDR3 sequence: CASSQGRSPGLDNQPQHF. CDR3 sequence (DNA): TGTGCCAGCAGCCAAGGCCGGAGCCCAGGTTTGGATAATCAGCCCCAGCATTTT.

The chain uses TRBV5-1 and TRBJ2-3; D gene unclear. The V end was cut by 2 bases, the J end by 2 bases, with 3 bases between. CDR1 SGHRS and CDR2 YFSETQ come from the germline V gene. The CDR3 extends over 12 amino acids. The chain's CDR3 is CASSLNTDTQYF. The CDR3 bases are TGCGCCAGCAGCTTAAACACAGATACGCAGTATTTT. Using reference TRBV5-1 and TRBJ2-3 for the parts outside the CDR3, the full variable domain is KAGVTQTPRYLIKTRGQQVTLSCSPISGHRSVSWYQQTPGQGLQFLFEYFSETQRNKGNFPGRFSGRQFSNSRSEMNVSTLELGDSALYLCASSLNTDTQYFGPGTRLTVL.

This chain joins TRBV7-9 and TRBJ1-3, with D perhaps matching TRBD1 (6 bases). The CDR3 contains 14 residues. Deletions cut 7 bases from V and 2 bases from J, with 12 bases between. Germline V gene lookup returns CDR1 SEHNR and CDR2 FQNEAQ (reference sequence). The DNA of the CDR3 is TGTGCCAGCACGCAGGCAGGGGCTGGAAACACCATATATTTT. Its translation: CASTQAGAGNTIYF.

The chain joins TRBV21-1 to TRBJ2-1; TRBD2, as called in the table, went unchecked against the DNA. TRBV21-1 is a pseudogene. The CDR3 has 17 amino acids. The CDR3 nucleotides read TGTGCCAGCAGCAAAAGGGTCGGAGGTAGCTCCTACAATGAGCAGTTCTTC. Encoded protein: CASSKRVGGSSYNEQFF.

The table lists this clone with a count of one. This chain uses TRBV24-1 with TRBJ2-2, with 7 positions matching TRBD2. The germline CDR1 and CDR2 sequences are KGHDR and SFDVKD. V shed 2 bases, J shed 7 bases, and the junction held 3 bases outside the gene matches. The CDR3 extends over 14 amino acids. For the CDR3, the DNA is TGTGCCACCAGTGATTCGGGGGGACTCGGGGAGCTGTTTTTT. As protein: CATSDSGGLGELFF.

V gene TRBV5-6 combines with J gene TRBJ2-2; D not resolved. The CDR3 totals 11 residues. Germline V gene sequence: CDR1 SGHDT, CDR2 YYEEEE. Trimming took off 4 bases at V and 5 bases at J, with 3 bases between the two ends. The CDR3 region is CASSVTGELFF. CDR3 in DNA: TGTGCCAGCAGCGTGACCGGGGAGCTGTTTTTT.

The CDR3 protein is CASRKIGNEAFF. In DNA, the CDR3 is TGTGCCAGCAGAAAGATCGGCAACGAAGCTTTCTTT. The rearrangement joins TRBV2 to TRBJ1-1; D remains ambiguous. The V gene's germline CDR1 is SNHLY and CDR2 FYNNEI. This CDR3 has 12 amino acids. Trimming stripped 6 bases from V and 8 bases from J, with 13 bases between. Full variable domain (missing parts from reference TRBV2 and TRBJ1-1): EPEVTQTPSHQVTQMGQEVILRCVPISNHLYFYWYRQILGQKVEFLVSFYNNEISEKSEIFDDQFSVERPDGSNFTLKIRSTKLEDSAMYFCASRKIGNEAFFGQGTRLTVV.

The chain has TRBV9 and TRBJ1-1, with D unresolved. The CDR3 sequence is 13 residues long. Germline values: CDR1 SGDLS, CDR2 YYNGEE. Deletions cut 4 bases from V and 1 base from J, with 8 bases between. The CDR3 here is CASSLYPNTEAFF. CDR3 coding DNA: TGTGCCAGCAGCTTGTATCCGAACACTGAAGCTTTCTTT.

V and J are TRBV28 and TRBJ2-1; possibly TRBD1 for D (6 bases). Germline-derived CDR1 and CDR2 are MDHEN and SYDVKM. The CDR3 is 15 residues long. The germline V and J ends were trimmed by 0 bases and 5 bases, with 11 bases remaining between them. The CDR3 DNA follows: TGTGCCAGCAGTTTATGGGGGGCGTCTAACAATGAGCAGTTCTTC. Its translation is CASSLWGASNNEQFF.

This clone was seen a single time. The chain is built from TRBV18 and TRBJ1-4, with 7 positions matching TRBD1. The V gene end was trimmed by 3 bases and the J gene end by 5 bases; junction bases not matched to a gene: 12. This CDR3 is built from 17 residues. From germline, CDR1 is KGHSH and CDR2 LQKENI. DNA of the CDR3: TGTGCCAGCTCACCCCTTATTCAGGACAGGCCGAATGAAAAACTGTTTTTT. Its protein is CASSPLIQDRPNEKLFF. The whole variable domain, filled in from reference TRBV18 and TRBJ1-4, reads NAGVMQNPRHLVRRRGQEARLRCSPMKGHSHVYWYRQLPEEGLKFMVYLQKENIIDESGMPKERFSAEFPKEGPSILRIQQVVRGDSAAYFCASSPLIQDRPNEKLFFGSGTQLSVL.

The chain combines TRBV9 with TRBJ2-5; D is undetermined. The CDR3 covers 13 residues. In germline, CDR1 is SGDLS, CDR2 YYNGEE. V dropped 1 base and J dropped 0 bases, with 4 bases sitting between them. The CDR3 DNA sequence: TGTGCCAGCAGCGTAACCAACCAAGAGACCCAGTACTTC. Its protein is CASSVTNQETQYF.